The entry that follows covers one T cell receptor beta chain sequence. The data are from a study of CD8+ T cells in alopecia areata. The wider study: For 6 to 18 months, tofacitinib was taken, and 6 months off drug followed.

CDR1 SQVTM and CDR2 ANQGSEA come from the germline V gene. The V end lost 5 bases, the J end lost 1 base, and 14 bases lay between the germline ends. This CDR3 has 14 amino acids. cDNA prepared by RNA extraction and subsequent reverse transcription served as the template for sequencing. Measured with immunoSEQ multiplex PCR; TCRdb has only the in-frame clones, and not every one. Found here are approximately 180,000 clones, 50% to 70% of them singletons; the top ten hold under 2%. Researchers gathered lesional scalp punch biopsies and peripheral blood from patients with alopecia areata. Material: CD4+ T cells sorted from blood, obtained at week 0. This chain joins TRBV29-1 and TRBJ1-1; D gene uncertain. The sequence was obtained from a human donor with alopecia areata. CDR3 DNA sequence: TGCAGCGTTTCCTCCCGCCTTGCGAACACTGAAGCTTTCTTT. Translated, it gives CSVSSRLANTEAFF.